The clone carrying this TCR beta chain was detected a few times. This CDR3 is built from 15 residues. J was trimmed by 7 bases and V by 10 bases; bases with no gene match: 15. Germline V gene data show CDR1 as MGHRA and CDR2 as YSYEKL. It was with unique molecular identifiers that the TCRbeta library was prepared. MiXCR was run by TCRdb on the PCR reads, yielding one entry per CDR3 protein. The sample lists about half a million distinct CDR3 sequences, roughly an eighth occurring once. This sample stems from a study of T-cell reconstitution after alpha-beta-depleted transplantation in children. The sequences come from PBMCs from the stem cell graft donor, collected from the stem cell graft. This chain connects TRBV4-1 to TRBJ2-1; 8 bases are a match to TRBD1. This TCR came from a human donor who donated a stem cell graft to a child with combined immunodeficiency. The CDR3 loop is CATTKSGGSLNEQFF. The CDR3 coding sequence is TGCGCCACGACTAAGTCAGGGGGCTCCCTTAATGAGCAGTTCTTC.